A single sample is the source of the 19 T cell receptor beta chains below, sequenced in a study of blood T cell repertoires in COVID-19. Only in-frame clones appear in the TCRdb table, and some are missing; sequencing was by immunoSEQ multiplex PCR. The sample lists about 120,000 clones, over 75% occurring once. Sequenced: peripheral blood. These receptors originate from an elderly woman with active or convalescent COVID-19.

V usage is TRBV9 and J usage is TRBJ2-7; 9 bases fit TRBD1. The CDR3 length is 17 residues. Germline V gives CDR1 SGDLS, CDR2 YYNGEE. V was pared by 3 bases and J by 0 bases, with 10 bases of the junction left unmatched. CDR3 in DNA: TGTGCCAGCAGCGGAAGAGCCGGGACAGGGCCCTCCTACGAGCAGTACTTC. This gives the protein CASSGRAGTGPSYEQYF.

V usage is TRBV3-1 (or the pseudogene TRBV3-2) and J usage is TRBJ2-2; D gene unclear. The germline V gene encodes CDR1 LGHDT and CDR2 YNNKEL (reference sequence). This CDR3 has 13 residues. V shed 5 bases and J shed 3 bases, with 7 bases lying between them. This CDR3 is CASSDFYTGELFF. The CDR3 region has the DNA TGTGCCAGCAGCGACTTCTACACCGGGGAGCTGTTTTTT.

This chain connects TRBV28 to TRBJ2-7; 7 nucleotides align to TRBD2. Trimming removed 9 bases from V and 2 bases from J; junction bases left unmatched: 7. CDR1 and CDR2 from the germline V gene are MDHEN and SYDVKM. The CDR3 is made up of 13 amino acids. The CDR3 sequence: CASRLAVTYEQYF. DNA for the CDR3: TGTGCCAGTAGGCTAGCGGTCACCTACGAGCAGTACTTC. Together with reference TRBV28 and TRBJ2-7, the CDR3 gives the full variable domain: DVKVTQSSRYLVKRTGEKVFLECVQDMDHENMFWYRQDPGLGLRLIYFSYDVKMKEKGDIPEGYSVSREKKERFSLILESASTNQTSMYLCASRLAVTYEQYFGPGTRLTVT.

The chain employs TRBV5-1 and TRBJ2-1; 10 bases are a match to TRBD2. CDR1 and CDR2 from the germline V gene are SGHRS and YFSETQ. The J segment lost 2 bases and the V segment lost 0 bases, leaving 2 bases of the junction unmatched. The CDR3 has 16 residues. The CDR3 loop is CASSLGLAGPYNEQFF. CDR3 nucleotides: TGCGCCAGCAGCTTGGGACTAGCGGGTCCCTACAATGAGCAGTTCTTC.

The genes are TRBV15 and TRBJ2-7, with D possibly being TRBD1 (6 bases). The CDR3 runs to 14 residues. Germline V gene lookup returns CDR1 LNHNV and CDR2 YYDKDF (reference sequence). With 3 bases removed from V and 4 bases from J, the gap between germline ends came to 13 bases. CDR3 in amino acids: CATSRASGVYEQYF. For the CDR3, the DNA is TGTGCCACCAGCAGGGCCTCAGGGGTATACGAGCAGTACTTC.

V is TRBV2 and J is TRBJ2-1; TRBD1 matches at 8 bases. Germline V gives CDR1 SNHLY, CDR2 FYNNEI. The J segment lost 1 base and the V segment lost 4 bases, leaving 3 bases of the junction unmatched. CDR3 length: 15 residues. CDR3 DNA: TGTGCCAGCAGTGGGACAGGGATATCCTACAATGAGCAGTTCTTC. Translated: CASSGTGISYNEQFF.

V usage is TRBV5-1 and J usage is TRBJ2-2; 8 nucleotides match TRBD2. The CDR3 spans 16 residues. CDR1 is SGHRS and CDR2 is YFSETQ in the germline V gene. V shed 1 base, J shed 3 bases, and the junction held 5 bases outside the gene matches. CDR3 residues: CASSLYGAGDTGELFF. CDR3 coding DNA: TGCGCCAGCAGCTTGTATGGAGCGGGAGACACCGGGGAGCTGTTTTTT.

This clone was seen a single time. The chain has TRBV6-6 and TRBJ1-5, with D possibly TRBD1 on 5 matching bases. Germline V gene sequence: CDR1 MNHNY, CDR2 SVGAGI (reference sequence). The CDR3 consists of 14 residues. V was shortened by 7 bases and J by 0 bases, with 10 bases between the two germline ends. CDR3 DNA sequence: TGTGCCAGCAATCACAGGAATAGCAATCAGCCCCAGCATTTT. Protein sequence: CASNHRNSNQPQHF.

The V call is TRBV7-9, the J call TRBJ1-1; 11 positions match TRBD1. This CDR3 has 16 residues. Losses at the gene ends were 4 bases for V and 6 bases for J; bases not matched to a gene: 10. Germline V gene sequence: CDR1 SEHNR, CDR2 FQNEAQ (reference sequence). CDR3 in amino acids: CASSWDSGQGASEAFF. Here the CDR3 DNA reads TGTGCCAGCAGCTGGGATTCTGGACAGGGGGCGTCTGAAGCTTTCTTT.

The chain combines TRBV5-1 with TRBJ2-7; weak D call: TRBD1 (6 bases). V lost 4 bases and J lost 3, with 14 bases in between. The CDR3 consists of 14 residues. In germline, CDR1 is SGHRS, CDR2 YFSETQ. CDR3 in DNA: TGCGCCAGCAGCATTGACGGACAGAACTACGAGCAGTACTTC. Protein sequence: CASSIDGQNYEQYF.

V gene TRBV9 combines with J gene TRBJ2-1, with D possibly matching TRBD1 (6 bases). Germline V gives CDR1 SGDLS, CDR2 YYNGEE. The CDR3 loop spans 19 amino acids. V dropped 4 bases and J dropped 6 bases, with 29 bases sitting between them. Here the CDR3 reads CASSFQGSPNYPPLNEQFF. DNA of the CDR3: TGTGCCAGCAGCTTCCAGGGGTCACCGAATTACCCCCCACTCAATGAGCAGTTCTTC.

The chain uses TRBV18 and TRBJ2-5, with TRBD2 matching over 9 bases. Germline CDR1 KGHSH, CDR2 LQKENI. The CDR3 sequence is 15 residues long. V lost 4 bases and J lost 7; bases outside the gene matches: 10. CDR3 DNA sequence: TGTGCCAGCTCACTCGGGACTAGCACGTTTAGGACCCAGTACTTC. This gives the protein CASSLGTSTFRTQYF. Full variable domain (rest looked up from reference TRBV18 and TRBJ2-5): NAGVMQNPRHLVRRRGQEARLRCSPMKGHSHVYWYRQLPEEGLKFMVYLQKENIIDESGMPKERFSAEFPKEGPSILRIQQVVRGDSAAYFCASSLGTSTFRTQYFGPGTRLLVL.

The rearrangement joins TRBV7-6 to TRBJ2-7; a weak D match, TRBD1 (5 bases). Germline values: CDR1 SGHVS, CDR2 FNYEAQ. V was shortened by 6 bases and J by 0 bases, with 18 bases between the two germline ends. The CDR3 runs to 16 residues. The CDR3 sequence: CASSSNPGPNSYEQYF. CDR3 coding DNA: TGTGCCAGCAGTTCCAACCCAGGGCCGAACTCCTACGAGCAGTACTTC.

The CDR3 sequence: CASSSGTGGQETQYF. The CDR3 DNA sequence: TGTGCCAGCAGCTCAGGGACAGGGGGGCAAGAGACCCAGTACTTC. V is TRBV7-9 and J is TRBJ2-5; TRBD1 aligns across 11 bases. Per the germline V gene, CDR1 is SEHNR and CDR2 is FQNEAQ (reference sequence). Trimming at V came to 4 bases and at J to 2 bases, leaving 3 bases not matched to a gene. This CDR3 is 15 amino acids long. Full variable domain (missing parts from reference TRBV7-9 and TRBJ2-5): DTGVSQNPRHKITKRGQNVTFRCDPISEHNRLYWYRQTLGQGPEFLTYFQNEAQLEKSRLLSDRFSAERPKGSFSTLEIQRTEQGDSAMYLCASSSGTGGQETQYFGPGTRLLVL.

This clone was seen more than once but under ten times. The V and J genes are TRBV19 and TRBJ2-3; D might be TRBD1 (5 bases). This CDR3 spans 15 amino acids. V was pared by 3 bases and J by 7 bases, with 17 bases between. Germline-derived CDR1 and CDR2 are LNHDA and SQIVND (reference sequence). The CDR3 protein is CASSMFQGSHHTQYF. The CDR3 DNA follows: TGTGCCAGTAGTATGTTCCAGGGATCACACCATACGCAGTATTTT.

V and J are TRBV27 and TRBJ2-3; TRBD1 agrees at 8 bases. CDR1 and CDR2 (germline): MNHEY, SMNVEV (reference sequence). V was pared by 5 bases and J by 3 bases, with 7 bases of the junction left unmatched. CDR3 length: 15 amino acids. CDR3 amino acids: CASSLDRVGTDTQYF. The CDR3 DNA sequence: TGTGCCAGCAGTCTGGACAGGGTTGGGACAGATACGCAGTATTTT.

The chain is built from TRBV7-9 and TRBJ2-7; the match to TRBD2 covers 7 bases. The CDR3 sequence is 15 residues long. J was trimmed by 2 bases and V by 5 bases; bases with no gene match: 9. The germline gives CDR1 SEHNR, CDR2 FQNEAQ (reference sequence). As DNA, the CDR3 is TGTGCCAGCAGCCCGTGGGGTAGCGGGCCCTACGAGCAGTACTTC. Its translation is CASSPWGSGPYEQYF. Drawing the rest from reference TRBV7-9 and TRBJ2-7, the complete variable domain is DTGVSQNPRHKITKRGQNVTFRCDPISEHNRLYWYRQTLGQGPEFLTYFQNEAQLEKSRLLSDRFSAERPKGSFSTLEIQRTEQGDSAMYLCASSPWGSGPYEQYFGPGTRLTVT.

The gene calls are TRBV11-2 and TRBJ2-1; D is uncertain. The V gene's germline CDR1 is SGHAT and CDR2 FQNNGV. This CDR3 is built from 13 residues. The V end lost 7 bases, the J end lost 9 bases, and 16 bases lay between the germline ends. As DNA, the CDR3 is TGTGCCAGCAACCACATCCCTTCAAGTGAGCAGTTCTTC. Amino acid sequence: CASNHIPSSEQFF.

This clone has just a few counts. This chain connects TRBV30 to TRBJ2-7, with a tentative D call TRBD1 (6 bases). Germline loops: CDR1 GTSNPN, CDR2 SVGIG (reference sequence). Trimming removed 3 bases at V and 1 base at J, with 19 bases between. This CDR3 is 16 amino acids long. This chain's CDR3 is CAWRGWGLRGSYEQYF. CDR3 nucleotide sequence: TGTGCCTGGAGGGGCTGGGGCCTAAGGGGGTCCTACGAGCAGTACTTC. The full variable domain, completed using reference TRBV30 and TRBJ2-7, is SQTIHQWPATLVQPVGSPLSLECTVEGTSNPNLYWYRQAAGRGLQLLFYSVGIGQISSEVPQNLSASRPQDRQFILSSKKLLLSDSGFYLCAWRGWGLRGSYEQYFGPGTRLTVT.